The next 7 T cell receptor beta chains were all read from a single sample in a study of blood T cell repertoires in COVID-19. Here immunoSEQ multiplex PCR was the method, and the copy in TCRdb shows in-frame clones only, minus some. The top ten hold more than 4.5% of the sample, which has around 250,000 clones, 85% seen once. The sample taken for sequencing was peripheral blood. These receptors originate from a man aged 50 to 59 with active or convalescent COVID-19.

This chain uses TRBV30 with TRBJ1-1; TRBD1 aligns across 8 bases. V lost 5 bases and J lost 5; bases outside the gene matches: 7. The CDR3 contains 13 residues. The V gene's germline CDR1 is GTSNPN and CDR2 SVGIG (reference sequence). In DNA form, the CDR3 reads TGTGCCTGGTTACACAGGGGGAGGACTGAAGCTTTCTTT. Its protein is CAWLHRGRTEAFF.

CDR3 amino acids: CASSPGTSGLSTDTQYF. Written as DNA, the CDR3 is TGCGCCAGCAGCCCCGGGACTAGCGGGCTGAGCACAGATACGCAGTATTTT. This sequence joins TRBV5-1 and TRBJ2-3, with 12 bases aligning to TRBD2. Germline assignment: CDR1 SGHRS and CDR2 YFSETQ. V was clipped by 4 bases and J by 0 bases; unmatched bases: 6. The length of the CDR3 is 17 residues. Together with reference TRBV5-1 and TRBJ2-3, the CDR3 gives the full variable domain: KAGVTQTPRYLIKTRGQQVTLSCSPISGHRSVSWYQQTPGQGLQFLFEYFSETQRNKGNFPGRFSGRQFSNSRSEMNVSTLELGDSALYLCASSPGTSGLSTDTQYFGPGTRLTVL.

The gene calls are TRBV7-2 and TRBJ2-5; 10 nucleotides match TRBD1. This CDR3 region has 15 residues. The V gene's germline CDR1 is SGHTA and CDR2 FQGNSA. After removal of 5 bases from V and 6 bases from J, the junction contained 9 bases not matched to a gene. CDR3: CASSRGTGETKTQYF. The CDR3 DNA reads TGTGCCAGCAGCAGAGGGACAGGGGAGACCAAGACCCAGTACTTC.

The CDR3 protein is CASSQQGYYGYTF. The CDR3 bases are TGTGCCAGCAGCCAACAGGGATACTATGGCTACACCTTC. The chain has TRBV28 and TRBJ1-2; maybe TRBD1 (6 bases). The CDR3 runs to 13 residues. Trimming removed 6 bases at V and 3 bases at J, with 11 bases between. Germline V lookup: CDR1 MDHEN, CDR2 SYDVKM.

The chain carries TRBV27 and TRBJ2-1; no reliable D call. Between the trimmed V and J ends, which lost 6 bases and 0 bases, there was a span of 15 bases. Germline loops: CDR1 MNHEY, CDR2 SMNVEV (reference sequence). This CDR3 region has 16 residues. The CDR3 reads CASRPIEYSSYNEQFF. In DNA form, the CDR3 reads TGTGCCAGCAGGCCTATAGAGTATAGCTCCTACAATGAGCAGTTCTTC.

V and J are TRBV7-9 and TRBJ2-7, with D tentatively TRBD2 (5 bases). The CDR3 spans 16 residues. Germline-derived CDR1 and CDR2 are SEHNR and FQNEAQ (reference sequence). Trimming stripped 3 bases from V and 1 base from J, with 16 bases between. This CDR3 reads CASSLVSGTSSYEQYF. The CDR3 region has the DNA TGTGCCAGCAGCTTGGTCAGCGGCACCTCTTCCTACGAGCAGTACTTC.

The V gene is TRBV20-1, the J gene TRBJ2-7; D might be TRBD1 or TRBD2, each matching 5 bases. This CDR3 region has 14 residues. The germline V gene encodes CDR1 DFQATT and CDR2 SNEGSKA (reference sequence). V shed 3 bases and J shed 0 bases, with 12 bases lying between them. CDR3 protein: CSASGGALSYEQYF. CDR3 coding DNA: TGCAGTGCTAGTGGGGGAGCCCTCTCCTACGAGCAGTACTTC.